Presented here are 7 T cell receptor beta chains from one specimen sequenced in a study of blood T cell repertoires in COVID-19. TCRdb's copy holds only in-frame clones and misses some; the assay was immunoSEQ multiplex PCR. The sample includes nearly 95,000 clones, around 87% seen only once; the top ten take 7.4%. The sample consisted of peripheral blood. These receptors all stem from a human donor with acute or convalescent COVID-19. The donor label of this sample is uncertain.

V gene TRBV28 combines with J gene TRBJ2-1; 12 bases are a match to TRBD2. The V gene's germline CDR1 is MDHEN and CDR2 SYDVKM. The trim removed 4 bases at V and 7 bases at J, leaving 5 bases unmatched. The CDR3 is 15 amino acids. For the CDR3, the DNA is TGTGCCAGCAGTTACGCTAGCGGGGGGGCGAATGAGCAGTTCTTC. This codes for CASSYASGGANEQFF.

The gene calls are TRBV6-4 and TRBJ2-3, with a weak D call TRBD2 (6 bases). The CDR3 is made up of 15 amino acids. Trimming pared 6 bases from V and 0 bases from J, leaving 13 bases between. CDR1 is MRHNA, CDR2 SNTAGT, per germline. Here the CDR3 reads CASRLTRASTDTQYF. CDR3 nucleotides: TGTGCCAGCAGATTGACTAGGGCTAGCACAGATACGCAGTATTTT.

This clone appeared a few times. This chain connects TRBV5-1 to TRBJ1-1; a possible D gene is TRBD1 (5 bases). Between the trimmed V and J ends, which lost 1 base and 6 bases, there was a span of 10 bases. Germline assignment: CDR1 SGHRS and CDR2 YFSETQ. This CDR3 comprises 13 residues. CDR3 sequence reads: CASSLRGSSEAFF. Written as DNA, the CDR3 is TGCGCCAGCAGCTTGCGGGGGTCCTCTGAAGCTTTCTTT.

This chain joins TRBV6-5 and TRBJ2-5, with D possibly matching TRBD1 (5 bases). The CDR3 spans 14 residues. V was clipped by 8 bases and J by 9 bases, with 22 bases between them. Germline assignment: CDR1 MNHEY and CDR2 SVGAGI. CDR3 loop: CASLVGQGGKAQYF. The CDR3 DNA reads TGTGCCAGCCTTGTGGGCCAGGGTGGGAAGGCCCAGTACTTC.

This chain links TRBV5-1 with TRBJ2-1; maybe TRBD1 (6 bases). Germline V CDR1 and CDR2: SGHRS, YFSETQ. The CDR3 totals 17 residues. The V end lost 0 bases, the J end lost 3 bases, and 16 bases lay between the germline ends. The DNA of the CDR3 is TGCGCCAGCAGCTTGGAAGAAGCCAGGGGATACTACAATGAGCAGTTCTTC. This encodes CASSLEEARGYYNEQFF. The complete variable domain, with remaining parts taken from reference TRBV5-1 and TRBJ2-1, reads KAGVTQTPRYLIKTRGQQVTLSCSPISGHRSVSWYQQTPGQGLQFLFEYFSETQRNKGNFPGRFSGRQFSNSRSEMNVSTLELGDSALYLCASSLEEARGYYNEQFFGPGTRLTVL.

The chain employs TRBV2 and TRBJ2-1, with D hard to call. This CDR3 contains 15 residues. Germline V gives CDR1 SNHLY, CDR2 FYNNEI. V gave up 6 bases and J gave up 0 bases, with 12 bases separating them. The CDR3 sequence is CASSDEVTSYNEQFF. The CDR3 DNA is TGTGCCAGCAGCGATGAGGTCACCTCCTACAATGAGCAGTTCTTC.

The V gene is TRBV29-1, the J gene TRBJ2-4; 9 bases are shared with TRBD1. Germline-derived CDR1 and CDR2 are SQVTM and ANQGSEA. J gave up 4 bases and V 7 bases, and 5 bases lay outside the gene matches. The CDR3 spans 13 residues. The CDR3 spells CSASGTGKNIQYF. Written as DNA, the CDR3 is TGCAGCGCGAGCGGGACAGGGAAAAACATTCAGTACTTC.